This TCR beta chain was retrieved from a study of blood T cell repertoires in COVID-19. Study-wide background: Researchers got acute and convalescent COVID-19 samples from the United States, Italy and Spain.

The data were produced by immunoSEQ multiplex PCR, yet TCRdb's version contains in-frame clones alone and is incomplete. Here the sample spans almost 300,000 clones, around 84% being singletons. In this sample, this clone turned up once. The CDR3 has 13 amino acids. Trimming cost V 1 base and J 11 bases, with 11 bases left between them. CDR1 and CDR2 from the germline V gene are LGHDT and YNNKEL (reference sequence). This TCR was sampled from a man in his 70s with acute or convalescent COVID-19. The chain uses TRBV3-1 (or the pseudogene TRBV3-2) and TRBJ1-4, with a tentative D call TRBD1 (5 bases). The sample taken for sequencing was peripheral blood. For the CDR3, the DNA is TGTGCCAGCAGCCAAGCTGGGGGGGGGAAACTGTTTTTT. It codes for CASSQAGGGKLFF.